This T cell receptor beta chain was captured in a study of identical twins. This clonotype was counted ten times or more. The antigen remains unidentified. Template switching supplied a universal primer site; unique molecular identifiers were carried on the cDNA. Via MiXCR, TCRdb re-called the 5' RACE reads, giving one row per CDR3 protein. The sample yields 1.5 million or so distinct CDR3 sequences, roughly 35% seen once. The study's findings and limits: Out-of-frame sharing of TCR alpha in monozygotic twins was underestimated by models. Donors were not followed over many years; analysis was cross-sectional. Fewer insertions marked abundant cord blood beta clonotypes; young adult naive trended weakly, memory not at all.

The TCR comes from a newborn girl in good health. Sequencing was done on a sample of cord blood.

In nucleotides, the CDR3 is TGTGCCATCAGGGGGACAGGGGTTATCGATGGCTACACCTTC. The encoded protein is CAIRGTGVIDGYTF. The chain links TRBV10-3 to TRBJ1-2; 10 bases map to TRBD1. With V trimmed by 6 bases and J by 6 bases, 7 bases remained unmatched. The CDR3 runs 14 residues. Germline values: CDR1 ENHRY, CDR2 SYGVKD.